This T cell receptor (beta chain) was retrieved from a study of radiation and T cells in renal cell carcinoma. On the study more broadly: Nephrectomy followed 15 Gy stereotactic body radiation by 4 weeks.

Trimming shortened V by 5 bases and J by 1 base, and 14 bases separated the two germline ends. Germline values: CDR1 SGHNT, CDR2 YENEEA. This CDR3 comprises 15 residues. Findings of the study overall: Baseline intratumoral clonotype presence is unknown without pretreatment biopsies. From baseline, blood top tumor clonotypes peaked at 2 weeks post-radiation.

Profiled with immunoSEQ multiplex PCR; TCRdb holds only in-frame clones, not every one. The data show 150,000 to 160,000 clones, with roughly 90% seen just once and roughly 13% held by the top ten. A remark on this clone: The antigen remains unidentified.

Described time point: blood 2 weeks post-SBRT. Treatment here: 15 Gy SBRT to primary tumor, nephrectomy 4 weeks later. After SBRT, blood was collected at 2 and 4 weeks, plus baseline. The J gene is TRBJ1-1, the V gene TRBV11-3, with a tentative D call TRBD1 (5 bases). This TCR was sampled from a woman in her fifties or sixties with renal cell carcinoma. The sample was blood, taken from a patient whose treatment included radiotherapy and nephrectomy. Written as DNA, the CDR3 is TGTGCCAGCAGCCAAGGGACGGGGAGGAACACTGAAGCTTTCTTT. Translation: CASSQGTGRNTEAFF.